These 15 T cell receptor beta chains were sequenced from one sample in a study of T cell responses to AZD1222 COVID-19 vaccine. Repertoires were generated with immunoSEQ multiplex PCR, while TCRdb's copy carries only in-frame clones and drops some. The sample lists about 130,000 clones; around nine tenths were seen once. Sequenced material: peripheral blood, taken 28 days after the second AZD1222 dose. All receptors derive from an adult who received the AZD1222 COVID-19 vaccine.

The chain joins TRBV19 to TRBJ2-2; 7 nucleotides line up with TRBD1. Trimming cost V 7 bases and J 0 bases; bases outside gene matches: 11. This CDR3 region has 17 residues. CDR1 is LNHDA and CDR2 is SQIVND in the germline V gene (reference sequence). This chain's CDR3 is CASNPPGQPSNTGELFF. The CDR3 DNA reads as TGTGCCAGTAATCCGCCGGGACAGCCTTCGAACACCGGGGAGCTGTTTTTT.

The chain links TRBV7-2 to TRBJ2-5; TRBD2 matches 9 bases. The J segment lost 3 bases and the V segment lost 3 bases, leaving 2 bases of the junction unmatched. There are 14 residues in the CDR3. Germline V gene sequence: CDR1 SGHTA, CDR2 FQGNSA. The CDR3 DNA follows: TGTGCCAGCAGCTTTAGCGGGAGCGAAGAGACCCAGTACTTC. This codes for CASSFSGSEETQYF.

The chain employs TRBV5-4 and TRBJ1-2; D possibly corresponds to TRBD1 (5 bases). Germline V lookup: CDR1 SGHNT, CDR2 YYREEE (reference sequence). Trimming removed 4 bases at V and 5 bases at J, with 24 bases between. CDR3 size: 17 residues. The CDR3 nucleotides are TGTGCCAGCAGCCCCGGGACTCTCGGCGGCTTTCAATATGGCTACACCTTC. Amino acids: CASSPGTLGGFQYGYTF.

The chain joins TRBV18 to TRBJ1-5; 8 positions agree with TRBD1. The CDR3 has 16 amino acids. J was trimmed by 5 bases and V by 2 bases; bases with no gene match: 8. Germline V CDR1 and CDR2: KGHSH, LQKENI. The CDR3 sequence is CASSPVGRGQDQPQHF. CDR3 in DNA: TGTGCCAGCTCACCAGTTGGCAGGGGGCAGGATCAGCCCCAGCATTTT.

CDR3 nucleotides: TGTGCCAGCAGCCTACAAATAGGTGGCGAGCAGTACTTC. It codes for CASSLQIGGEQYF. The rearrangement uses TRBV14 and TRBJ2-7; D gene ambiguous. The CDR3 contains 13 residues. The V end lost 4 bases, the J end lost 6 bases, and 13 bases lay between the germline ends. The V gene's germline CDR1 is SGHDN and CDR2 FVKESK.

This clone was counted once. The chain recombines TRBV29-1 with TRBJ2-5; D perhaps matches TRBD2 (7 bases). The germline gives CDR1 SQVTM, CDR2 ANQGSEA. Trimming shortened V by 5 bases and J by 4 bases, and 14 bases separated the two germline ends. The length of the CDR3 is 13 residues. Written as DNA, the CDR3 is TGCAGCGTTTCGTTAGGGGGGGGAGAGACCCAGTACTTC. Translated: CSVSLGGGETQYF.

The chain uses TRBV24-1 and TRBJ2-1, with D possibly being TRBD2 (5 bases). The germline V gene encodes CDR1 KGHDR and CDR2 SFDVKD. Trimming pared 2 bases from V and 2 bases from J, leaving 6 bases between. The CDR3 runs 14 residues. CDR3 region: CATSDSGTYNEQFF. CDR3 in DNA: TGTGCCACCAGTGATTCCGGGACCTACAATGAGCAGTTCTTC.

The chain has TRBV19 and TRBJ2-5; TRBD2 matches 11 bases. The CDR3 loop spans 16 amino acids. V lost 5 bases, J lost 6 bases, and 11 bases stayed unmatched. Germline V gene sequence: CDR1 LNHDA, CDR2 SQIVND (reference sequence). CDR3 in DNA: TGTGCCAGTAGTGGACTAGCGGGCCAAGGCAGCCAGACCCAGTACTTC. Protein: CASSGLAGQGSQTQYF.

The chain recombines TRBV12-3 or TRBV12-4 with TRBJ1-1; D gene uncertain. The V and J ends lost 2 bases and 5 bases respectively, with 6 bases between them. CDR3 size: 12 residues. The CDR3 spells CASSLSGTEAFF. CDR3 coding DNA: TGTGCCAGCAGTTTATCGGGGACTGAAGCTTTCTTT.

The J gene is TRBJ1-2, the V gene TRBV4-1; 8 positions match TRBD1. V shed 0 bases, J shed 2 bases, and the junction held 5 bases outside the gene matches. Germline V gene sequence: CDR1 MGHRA, CDR2 YSYEKL. The CDR3 contains 16 residues. The CDR3, as DNA: TGCGCCAGCAGCCAAGATGGACAGGGCGGGAACTATGGCTACACCTTC. Translation gives CASSQDGQGGNYGYTF.

The chain links TRBV18 to TRBJ2-3; unclear D gene. The CDR3 sequence is 15 residues long. Germline values: CDR1 KGHSH, CDR2 LQKENI. Trimming cost V 3 bases and J 0 bases, with 10 bases left between them. Here the CDR3 DNA reads TGTGCCAGCTCACCTGTGGGGATGAGCACAGATACGCAGTATTTT. Its translation is CASSPVGMSTDTQYF.

The CDR3 protein is CASSVLAGETQYF. CDR3 in DNA: TGTGCCAGTAGTGTGCTAGCGGGAGAGACCCAGTACTTC. The rearrangement links TRBV19 to TRBJ2-5; 8 bases are a match to TRBD2. This CDR3 region has 13 residues. Losses at the gene ends were 5 bases for V and 4 bases for J; bases not matched to a gene: 3. The germline V gene encodes CDR1 LNHDA and CDR2 SQIVND (reference sequence).

The chain recombines TRBV27 with TRBJ1-4; TRBD1 aligns across 9 bases. Germline CDR1 is MNHEY and CDR2 is SMNVEV (reference sequence). V dropped 6 bases and J dropped 7; count of bases not matched to a gene: 9. The CDR3 spans 15 residues. The CDR3 nucleotides are TGTGCCAGCAGCACGAAAGGGACAGGGAGTGAAAAACTGTTTTTT. It yields the protein CASSTKGTGSEKLFF.

The chain combines TRBV18 with TRBJ1-1; no firm D call. CDR3 length: 11 residues. Between the trimmed V and J ends, which lost 8 bases and 2 bases, there was a span of 6 bases. Germline V gene sequence: CDR1 KGHSH, CDR2 LQKENI. CDR3 in DNA: TGTGCCAGCCACCTCAACACTGAAGCTTTCTTT. Translated, it gives CASHLNTEAFF.

This chain connects TRBV7-9 to TRBJ2-5; 7 nucleotides align to TRBD2. Looked up from germline, CDR1 is SEHNR and CDR2 is FQNEAQ (reference sequence). V shed 3 bases, J shed 5 bases, and the junction held 6 bases outside the gene matches. The CDR3 covers 14 residues. The CDR3 protein is CASSFIPGRETQYF. The CDR3 DNA reads as TGTGCCAGCAGCTTCATTCCCGGGAGGGAGACCCAGTACTTC.